The present TCR beta chain was sequenced within a study of shared T cell receptors in the human thymus. Measured with immunoSEQ multiplex PCR; TCRdb has only the in-frame clones, and not every one. Of a few hundred thousand clones listed, around 93% were seen once; the top ten hold 0.015% to 0.02%. The CDR3 has 12 residues. V was clipped by 7 bases and J by 6 bases, with 12 bases between them. Germline V gene sequence: CDR1 MNHNY, CDR2 SVGAGI (reference sequence). This clonotype originated in a human donor. The chain combines TRBV6-6 with TRBJ1-1; D gene ambiguous. The material sequenced was thymocytes. The CDR3 spells CASTSGGPEAFF. DNA for the CDR3: TGTGCCAGCACCAGTGGAGGGCCTGAAGCTTTCTTT.